A single sample gave rise to the 31 T cell receptor beta chains below, sequenced in a study of T cells in Graves' hyperthyroidism and ophthalmopathy. TCR beta CDR3 region amplification was performed from RNA transcripts. With the HTBI primer set, the TCR CDR3 went through a first round of RT-PCR. TCRdb reprocessed the multiplex PCR reads with MiXCR, giving one entry per CDR3 protein. The sample lists about 480,000 distinct CDR3 sequences, approximately 22% occurring once. Source material: blood. Source of these receptors: a woman aged 65 to 85 with Graves' ophthalmopathy.

CDR3: CASSLPGAGEKLFF. CDR3 nucleotides: TGTGCCAGCAGCTTACCGGGGGCGGGTGAAAAACTGTTTTTT. V gene TRBV7-3 combines with J gene TRBJ1-4, with a weak D call TRBD1 (6 bases). The germline V and J ends were trimmed by 2 bases and 7 bases, with 11 bases remaining between them. The CDR3 has 14 amino acids. From germline, CDR1 is SGHTA and CDR2 FQGTGA.

This clonotype was recorded a few times. The chain uses TRBV10-2 and TRBJ2-5, with 9 positions matching TRBD1. The CDR3 loop spans 15 amino acids. Per germline, CDR1 WSHSY and CDR2 SAAADI. The junction had 10 bases not matched to a gene; V was cut back by 6 bases and J by 5 bases. The CDR3 nucleotides are TGCGCCAGCAGCGTGACCGGGACAGGGTTGGAGACCCAGTACTTC. Encoded protein: CASSVTGTGLETQYF.

The chain is built from TRBV18 and TRBJ1-5; D ambiguous. Germline V gene lookup returns CDR1 KGHSH and CDR2 LQKENI. The CDR3 runs 14 residues. The ends were cut back, 3 bases at V and 5 bases at J, with 11 bases in the middle. In DNA, the CDR3 is TGTGCCAGCTCACCGGCCGGCAGAGATCAGCCCCAGCATTTT. Translating gives CASSPAGRDQPQHF.

CDR3 nucleotide sequence: TGTGCCAGCAGTTTAGCGTGGGGGGGGGCTCAATCACCCCTCCACTTT. Its translation: CASSLAWGGAQSPLHF. The chain links TRBV12-3 or TRBV12-4 to TRBJ1-6; the D gene is possibly TRBD1 (6 bases). The CDR3 has 16 amino acids. Trimming removed 0 bases from V and 10 bases from J, with 16 bases in between.

With respect to this clonotype: Being one base from a much bigger clone, this may be a read error. Given the absence of the conserved phenylalanine or tryptophan at the CDR3 end, a read error is likely. The chain joins TRBV29-1 to TRBJ1-1; D is undetermined. CDR1 SQVTM and CDR2 ANQGSEA come from the germline V gene. The CDR3 has 13 amino acids. Trimming cost V 6 bases and J 1 base, with 12 bases left between them. In nucleotides, the CDR3 is TGCAGCGTCCTACCGGTCGGGAACACTGAAGCTTTCTCT. Encoded protein: CSVLPVGNTEAFS.

This clonotype was observed a handful of times. The rearrangement uses TRBV10-3 and TRBJ2-7, with a possible D match to TRBD2 (6 bases). V lost 10 bases and J lost 2, with 12 bases in between. CDR3 size: 12 residues. Germline lookup yields CDR1 ENHRY and CDR2 SYGVKD. Here the CDR3 reads CATGTFTYEQYF. In nucleotides, the CDR3 is TGTGCCACCGGGACTTTTACCTACGAGCAGTACTTC.

The J gene is TRBJ2-1, the V gene TRBV7-2, with TRBD2 identical over 8 bases. V was clipped by 3 bases and J by 0 bases; unmatched bases: 4. Germline V gives CDR1 SGHTA, CDR2 FQGNSA. This CDR3 is built from 16 residues. DNA of the CDR3: TGTGCCAGCAGCTTGGGACTAGTGCTCTCCTACAATGAGCAGTTCTTC. This sequence encodes CASSLGLVLSYNEQFF.

This clonotype was found a few times. The V gene is TRBV5-1, the J gene TRBJ2-3, with 9 nucleotides matching TRBD2. The CDR3 covers 16 residues. The junction had 12 bases not matched to a gene; V was cut back by 5 bases and J by 5 bases. Germline V gives CDR1 SGHRS, CDR2 YFSETQ. CDR3 sequence: CASRRNSGSSVDTQYF. The CDR3 nucleotides read TGCGCCAGCAGGAGAAATAGCGGGAGTTCCGTAGATACGCAGTATTTT.

This chain links TRBV20-1 with TRBJ1-1, with a weak D call TRBD1 (5 bases). Per germline, CDR1 DFQATT and CDR2 SNEGSKA (reference sequence). This CDR3 is built from 13 residues. The V end lost 4 bases, the J end lost 5 bases, and 14 bases lay between the germline ends. CDR3 nucleotide sequence: TGCAGTGCTACTAGACAGACTGGGACTGAAGCTTTCTTT. Residues: CSATRQTGTEAFF.

This clonotype was detected only a few times. The V call is TRBV9, the J call TRBJ1-1, with TRBD1 matching over 10 bases. J gave up 7 bases and V 3 bases, and 3 bases lay outside the gene matches. The CDR3 loop spans 13 amino acids. Germline values: CDR1 SGDLS, CDR2 YYNGEE. The chain's CDR3 is CASSGQGAIEAFF. CDR3 nucleotide sequence: TGTGCCAGCAGCGGACAGGGGGCTATTGAAGCTTTCTTT.

CDR3 in DNA: TGTGCCAGCAGTCACCCGACGAACACTGAAGCTTTCTTT. It codes for CASSHPTNTEAFF. V usage is TRBV6-1 and J usage is TRBJ1-1; D is uncertain. In germline, CDR1 is MNHNS, CDR2 SASEGT. V lost 5 bases to trimming and J lost 1 base, with 8 bases between them. CDR3 length equals 13 residues.

This clonotype was found a few times. V is TRBV12-3 or TRBV12-4 and J is TRBJ1-5; possible D gene TRBD1, 6 bases. V was clipped by 6 bases and J by 6 bases, with 18 bases between them. The CDR3 is 15 amino acids. The CDR3 here is CASRRGGGEGQPQHF. DNA for the CDR3: TGTGCCAGCAGGAGGGGGGGGGGTGAGGGTCAGCCCCAGCATTTT.

The table lists this clonotype with a few counts. The genes are TRBV7-9 and TRBJ1-1, with TRBD1 matching over 9 bases. Unmatched junction bases numbered 6, after V lost 5 bases and J lost 8 bases. CDR3 length equals 13 residues. Per the germline V gene, CDR1 is SEHNR and CDR2 is FQNEAQ (reference sequence). The CDR3 sequence: CASSLPGTGEAFF. The CDR3 DNA reads TGTGCCAGCAGCCTTCCCGGGACAGGGGAAGCTTTCTTT.

This clonotype was counted a few times. The chain employs TRBV19 and TRBJ2-4; TRBD1 matches at 9 bases. CDR3 size: 14 residues. Trimming removed 10 bases from V and 5 bases from J; junction bases left unmatched: 9. The germline CDR1 and CDR2 sequences are LNHDA and SQIVND (reference sequence). The CDR3 region has the DNA TGTGCCACTGGGCCCGGGACAGGGCAAAACATTCAGTACTTC. It specifies CATGPGTGQNIQYF. The variable domain in full, with the rest retrieved from reference TRBV19 and TRBJ2-4, is DGGITQSPKYLFRKEGQNVTLSCEQNLNHDAMYWYRQDPGQGLRLIYYSQIVNDFQKGDIAEGYSVSREKKESFPLTVTSAQKNPTAFYLCATGPGTGQNIQYFGAGTRLSVL.

V is TRBV9 and J is TRBJ2-7; D gene uncertain. This CDR3 has 15 residues. Germline loops: CDR1 SGDLS, CDR2 YYNGEE. With 2 bases removed from V and 4 bases from J, the gap between germline ends came to 16 bases. The CDR3 coding sequence is TGTGCCAGCAGCGTTTCCGAAGCCCGCCTGTACGAGCAGTACTTC. Amino acids: CASSVSEARLYEQYF.

This clonotype was recorded a few times. The chain carries TRBV10-3 and TRBJ2-3; TRBD2 might be the D (5 bases). CDR3 size: 14 residues. V shed 7 bases and J shed 2 bases, with 13 bases lying between them. Germline CDR1 ENHRY, CDR2 SYGVKD. CDR3 nucleotide sequence: TGTGCCATCACCATAGGACTTTCCACAGATACGCAGTATTTT. Its translation is CAITIGLSTDTQYF.

V and J are TRBV19 and TRBJ2-2; D ambiguous. Trimming pared 6 bases from V and 5 bases from J, leaving 16 bases between. CDR1 and CDR2 (germline): LNHDA, SQIVND (reference sequence). The CDR3 covers 15 residues. The CDR3 spells CASSKTQPLTGELFF. CDR3 sequence (DNA): TGTGCCAGTAGCAAGACACAGCCGTTAACCGGGGAGCTGTTTTTT.

The V call is TRBV2, the J call TRBJ1-2, with D unresolved. Trimming shortened V by 5 bases and J by 6 bases, and 4 bases separated the two germline ends. This CDR3 spans 10 amino acids. CDR1 and CDR2 (germline): SNHLY, FYNNEI. Here the CDR3 reads CASSTNGYTF. CDR3 sequence (DNA): TGTGCCAGCAGTACCAATGGCTACACCTTC.

This clonotype has just a few counts. A read error may produce the germline difference seen at one junction end. The chain couples TRBV7-8 to TRBJ2-2, with D possibly TRBD2 on 5 matching bases. Germline values: CDR1 SGHVS, CDR2 FQNEAQ. The CDR3 extends over 14 amino acids. CDR3 DNA: TGTGCCAGCAGCTTCCTTGGGGTCACCGGGGAGCTGTCTTTT. It yields the protein CASSFLGVTGELSF.

This clonotype was seen many times. The CDR3: CASSEGAKNIQYF. As DNA, the CDR3 is TGTGCCAGCAGTGAGGGGGCCAAAAACATTCAGTACTTC. The chain links TRBV6-1 to TRBJ2-4; D remains ambiguous. V lost 3 bases and J lost 1, with 4 bases in between. This CDR3 has 13 residues. Germline CDR1 is MNHNS and CDR2 is SASEGT.

This clonotype was picked up a small number of times. The rearrangement joins TRBV7-3 to TRBJ1-6; the D gene is possibly TRBD1 (6 bases). V was trimmed by 5 bases and J by 9 bases, leaving 14 bases between them. Germline-derived CDR1 and CDR2 are SGHTA and FQGTGA. This CDR3 has 14 amino acids. Here the CDR3 DNA reads TGTGCCAGCAGCCCTACAGGGATGGGTTCACCCCTCCACTTT. Translating gives CASSPTGMGSPLHF.

At least ten counts were recorded for this clonotype. The chain couples TRBV27 to TRBJ1-2; 7 bases fit TRBD1. The V segment lost 8 bases and the J segment 4 bases; nucleotides outside the gene matches: 1. CDR3 length: 11 amino acids. Germline V gives CDR1 MNHEY, CDR2 SMNVEV (reference sequence). The chain's CDR3 is CASRDSYGYTF. CDR3 bases: TGTGCCAGCCGGGACAGCTATGGCTACACCTTC.

The V and J genes are TRBV7-2 and TRBJ2-2, with D possibly matching TRBD2 (6 bases). Trimming shortened V by 5 bases and J by 7 bases, and 17 bases separated the two germline ends. Germline V lookup: CDR1 SGHTA, CDR2 FQGNSA. The length of the CDR3 is 15 residues. CDR3 sequence (DNA): TGTGCCAGCAGCCACAGCGCACGACTAGGCGGGGAGCTGTTTTTT. This codes for CASSHSARLGGELFF. Full variable domain (remainder filled in from reference TRBV7-2 and TRBJ2-2): GAGVSQSPSNKVTEKGKDVELRCDPISGHTALYWYRQSLGQGLEFLIYFQGNSAPDKSGLPSDRFSAERTGGSVSTLTIQRTQQEDSAVYLCASSHSARLGGELFFGEGSRLTVL.

This clonotype has just a few counts. V is TRBV7-9 and J is TRBJ2-3; 12 positions agree with TRBD2. The CDR3 is made up of 17 amino acids. J gave up 2 bases and V 5 bases, and 8 bases lay outside the gene matches. Germline CDR1 is SEHNR and CDR2 is FQNEAQ (reference sequence). The CDR3 sequence: CASSPGLAGTLTDTQYF. The CDR3 nucleotides are TGTGCCAGCAGCCCCGGACTAGCGGGGACCCTCACAGATACGCAGTATTTT. Together with reference TRBV7-9 and TRBJ2-3, the CDR3 gives the full variable domain: DTGVSQNPRHKITKRGQNVTFRCDPISEHNRLYWYRQTLGQGPEFLTYFQNEAQLEKSRLLSDRFSAERPKGSFSTLEIQRTEQGDSAMYLCASSPGLAGTLTDTQYFGPGTRLTVL.

Only a few counts were recorded for this clonotype. The V call is TRBV20-1, the J call TRBJ2-7; tentatively, D is TRBD1 (5 bases). This CDR3 spans 12 amino acids. Germline lookup yields CDR1 DFQATT and CDR2 SNEGSKA (reference sequence). The germline V and J ends were trimmed by 4 bases and 6 bases, with 13 bases remaining between them. CDR3 loop: CSANKGLLEQYF. CDR3 nucleotide sequence: TGCAGTGCTAACAAGGGGTTGCTCGAGCAGTACTTC.

The rearrangement joins TRBV29-1 to TRBJ2-7; no firm D call. Germline V gene lookup returns CDR1 SQVTM and CDR2 ANQGSEA. This CDR3 region has 10 residues. The CDR3 protein is CNARSGEQYF. The CDR3 DNA follows: TGCAACGCCCGCTCAGGCGAGCAGTACTTC.

The chain uses TRBV5-1 and TRBJ2-3; 7 bases agree with TRBD2. Germline CDR1 reads SGHRS; CDR2 reads YFSETQ. V lost 3 bases, J lost 4 bases, and 8 bases stayed unmatched. CDR3 length: 15 amino acids. The CDR3: CASSYGGGPSDTQYF. The DNA for the CDR3 is TGCGCCAGCAGCTATGGGGGAGGGCCATCAGATACGCAGTATTTT. Variable domain in full (rest from reference TRBV5-1 and TRBJ2-3): KAGVTQTPRYLIKTRGQQVTLSCSPISGHRSVSWYQQTPGQGLQFLFEYFSETQRNKGNFPGRFSGRQFSNSRSEMNVSTLELGDSALYLCASSYGGGPSDTQYFGPGTRLTVL.

This clonotype was picked up many times. V usage is TRBV7-6 and J usage is TRBJ1-2, with 11 bases fitting TRBD1. The CDR3 is made up of 13 amino acids. V was clipped by 5 bases and J by 6 bases; unmatched bases: 2. In germline, CDR1 is SGHVS, CDR2 FNYEAQ. CDR3: CASSPGQGDGYTF. The DNA for the CDR3 is TGTGCCAGCAGCCCGGGACAGGGGGATGGCTACACCTTC. The variable domain in full, completed from reference TRBV7-6 and TRBJ1-2, reads GAGVSQSPRYKVTKRGQDVALRCDPISGHVSLYWYRQALGQGPEFLTYFNYEAQQDKSGLPNDRFSAERPEGSISTLTIQRTEQRDSAMYRCASSPGQGDGYTFGSGTRLTVV.

The chain recombines TRBV3-1 with TRBJ2-7, with 12 positions matching TRBD2. Germline V gene data show CDR1 as LGHDT and CDR2 as YNNKEL (reference sequence). J lost 2 bases, V lost 3 bases, and 5 bases had no gene match. CDR3 length: 16 amino acids. CDR3 sequence reads: CASSQGTSGRTYEQYF. The CDR3 nucleotides are TGTGCCAGCAGCCAGGGGACTAGCGGGCGGACCTACGAGCAGTACTTC.

This clonotype was found many times. The chain couples TRBV15 to TRBJ2-5, with TRBD2 as a possible D gene (5 bases). The CDR3 runs to 17 residues. The V and J ends lost 1 base and 2 bases respectively, with 17 bases between them. CDR1 is LNHNV and CDR2 is YYDKDF in the germline V gene (reference sequence). In DNA form, the CDR3 reads TGTGCCACCAGCAGAGCCCCCCCGGGAAAAATTCAAGAGACCCAGTACTTC. Its translation is CATSRAPPGKIQETQYF.

This sequence joins TRBV11-2 and TRBJ2-1; the match to TRBD2 covers 10 bases. Germline V gene data show CDR1 as SGHAT and CDR2 as FQNNGV. The CDR3 length is 16 residues. The trim removed 3 bases at V and 8 bases at J, leaving 10 bases unmatched. This chain's CDR3 is CASSFHTTSGRDEQFF. The DNA of the CDR3 is TGTGCCAGCAGCTTTCACACGACTAGCGGGCGCGATGAGCAGTTCTTC.